This is a list of T cell receptor beta chains from one sample in a study of cytomegalovirus exposure and HLA in healthy donors. Generated by immunoSEQ multiplex PCR, the TCRdb table keeps only in-frame clones and is missing some. This table lists about 140,000 clones. Sequencing was performed on PBMCs. These receptors all stem from a young woman in good health and CMV-seronegative. Each CDR3 is given with its conserved first and last residue. Fields, in order: J gene, V gene, CDR3 protein.

TRBJ1-1 | TRBV25-1 | CASSGQGVQAFF
TRBJ2-1 | TRBV19 | CASRRSGSDNEQFF
TRBJ2-1 | TRBV7-3 | CASSIGGGGYNEQFF
TRBJ2-3 | TRBV5-1 | CASSPRGLAGGRAPDTQYF
TRBJ2-1 | TRBV9 | CASSVESSGDQFF
TRBJ1-5 | TRBV7-7 | CASSLRGGDRAANQPQHF
TRBJ1-1 | TRBV7-9 | CASSLAKQNTEAFF
TRBJ2-1 | TRBV6-5 | CASGDRKDEQFF
TRBJ1-2 | TRBV7-9 | CASSLNELHYGYTF
TRBJ2-1 | TRBV5-4 | CASSPPVQKGREQFF
TRBJ1-1 | TRBV11-2 | CASSPGDRRGTEAFF
TRBJ2-3 | TRBV7-2 | CASSSTASTDTQYF
TRBJ1-2 | TRBV5-1 | CASSLEGASDYGYTF